A single sample is the source of the 22 T cell receptor beta chains below, sequenced in a study of human T cells and chemical hapten exposure. TCRdb redid the calling of the 5' RACE reads with MiXCR, one entry per CDR3 protein. The sample has fewer than 150,000 distinct CDR3 sequences; around 20% are singletons. Total RNA was extracted from unfractionated whole blood. Receptors were obtained from a human donor in good health.

In this sample, this clonotype turned up a few times. This chain joins TRBV7-2 and TRBJ1-4; D unclear. Trimming cost V 1 base and J 10 bases, with 13 bases left between them. The germline V gene has CDR1 SGHTA and CDR2 FQGNSA. The CDR3 totals 14 residues. The CDR3 DNA sequence: TGTGCCAGCAGCTTAGGGTTGGCGGAGAGAAAACTGTTTTTT. Translating it yields CASSLGLAERKLFF.

The J gene is TRBJ2-2, the V gene TRBV28, with D hard to call. Germline CDR1 is MDHEN and CDR2 is SYDVKM. V lost 6 bases and J 5 bases, leaving 10 bases between the germline ends. This CDR3 spans 13 amino acids. As DNA, the CDR3 is TGTGCCAGCAGCTCTACCCCGACCGGGGAGCTGTTTTTT. Protein product: CASSSTPTGELFF.

This clonotype was observed a handful of times. The V and J genes are TRBV4-1 and TRBJ2-3, with 8 bases aligning to TRBD2. V was pared by 4 bases and J by 4 bases, with 7 bases of the junction left unmatched. Per the germline V gene, CDR1 is MGHRA and CDR2 is YSYEKL. CDR3 length: 15 residues. The CDR3 spells CASSPDGTRPDTQYF. DNA of the CDR3: TGCGCCAGCAGCCCCGACGGGACTAGGCCAGATACGCAGTATTTT.

This clonotype was counted between two and nine times. The chain recombines TRBV20-1 with TRBJ2-7; 8 nucleotides match TRBD1. The germline CDR1 and CDR2 sequences are DFQATT and SNEGSKA (reference sequence). The CDR3 runs to 16 residues. With V trimmed by 2 bases and J by 6 bases, 15 bases remained unmatched. DNA of the CDR3: TGCAGTGCTAGACTACGCACCCGGACAGGGCTTGGCGAGCAGTACTTC. It yields the protein CSARLRTRTGLGEQYF.

This clonotype came up a few times. This sequence joins TRBV18 and TRBJ1-4; 8 nucleotides align to TRBD1. The V gene's germline CDR1 is KGHSH and CDR2 LQKENI. The CDR3 consists of 13 residues. V was clipped by 6 bases and J by 7 bases; unmatched bases: 4. The CDR3 sequence: CASSDREGEKLFF. The CDR3 DNA sequence: TGTGCCAGCTCGGACAGGGAAGGTGAAAAACTGTTTTTT.

This clonotype showed up just a few times. This chain links TRBV4-1 with TRBJ2-6; 7 bases align to TRBD1. The CDR3 is made up of 17 amino acids. V gave up 4 bases and J gave up 1 base; unmatched junction bases: 7. The germline V gene encodes CDR1 MGHRA and CDR2 YSYEKL. The CDR3 sequence: CASSRQGLGSGANVLTF. The CDR3 coding sequence is TGCGCCAGCAGCCGACAGGGATTAGGATCTGGGGCCAACGTCCTGACTTTC.

This clonotype was seen a few times. CDR3 nucleotides: TGTGCCAGCAGTGAAGAGGGACCGAGTGGCTACACCTTC. Translation gives CASSEEGPSGYTF. The V call is TRBV2, the J call TRBJ1-2; a weak D match, TRBD1 (5 bases). The V gene's germline CDR1 is SNHLY and CDR2 FYNNEI. V lost 1 base, J lost 7 bases, and 10 bases lay in between. CDR3 length: 13 amino acids. Looking up the rest from reference TRBV2 and TRBJ1-2 gives the full variable domain: EPEVTQTPSHQVTQMGQEVILRCVPISNHLYFYWYRQILGQKVEFLVSFYNNEISEKSEIFDDQFSVERPDGSNFTLKIRSTKLEDSAMYFCASSEEGPSGYTFGSGTRLTVV.

A few counts support this clonotype. The chain carries TRBV20-1 and TRBJ1-5, with D uncertain. V was cut by 2 bases and J by 0 bases, with 8 bases left in between. The length of the CDR3 is 14 residues. The germline V gene has CDR1 DFQATT and CDR2 SNEGSKA (reference sequence). This CDR3 is CSARRSYSNQPQHF. In nucleotides, the CDR3 is TGCAGTGCTAGACGGAGTTATAGCAATCAGCCCCAGCATTTT.

A few counts support this clonotype. The J gene is TRBJ2-7, the V gene TRBV7-2, with D hard to call. The V end was cut by 1 base, the J end by 0 bases, with 16 bases between. CDR3 length equals 17 residues. CDR1 is SGHTA and CDR2 is FQGNSA in the germline V gene. CDR3 amino acids: CASSLGPVTISSYEQYF. The CDR3 region has the DNA TGTGCCAGCAGCTTAGGCCCGGTCACGATCAGCTCCTACGAGCAGTACTTC. The full variable domain, rest sourced from reference TRBV7-2 and TRBJ2-7, is GAGVSQSPSNKVTEKGKDVELRCDPISGHTALYWYRQSLGQGLEFLIYFQGNSAPDKSGLPSDRFSAERTGGSVSTLTIQRTQQEDSAVYLCASSLGPVTISSYEQYFGPGTRLTVT.

The gene calls are TRBV29-1 and TRBJ1-2; D gene unclear. This CDR3 contains 12 residues. Trimming took 0 bases from V and 4 from J, leaving 6 bases between them. Per the germline V gene, CDR1 is SQVTM and CDR2 is ANQGSEA. In DNA form, the CDR3 reads TGCAGCGTTGAAGAAAGCCCCTATGGCTACACCTTC. Its translation is CSVEESPYGYTF.

This clonotype was picked up a small number of times. The J gene is TRBJ2-5, the V gene TRBV2; D unresolved. Looked up from germline, CDR1 is SNHLY and CDR2 is FYNNEI. V gave up 6 bases and J gave up 0 bases, with 5 bases separating them. The CDR3 contains 12 residues. The CDR3 protein is CASRGNQETQYF. The CDR3 coding sequence is TGTGCCAGCAGGGGGAACCAAGAGACCCAGTACTTC.

This clonotype was observed a handful of times. The rearrangement links TRBV9 to TRBJ2-7; D may correspond to TRBD1 or TRBD2 (5 bases each). Germline assignment: CDR1 SGDLS and CDR2 YYNGEE. V was clipped by 6 bases and J by 3 bases, with 16 bases between them. The CDR3 spans 14 residues. CDR3 DNA: TGTGCCAGCAACGTGGGGGAGCCCTTCTACGAGCAGTACTTC. It is translated as CASNVGEPFYEQYF.

J is TRBJ2-7 and V is TRBV7-2; weak D call: TRBD2 (6 bases). The germline V and J ends were trimmed by 4 bases and 0 bases, with 10 bases remaining between them. The CDR3 runs to 14 residues. Germline CDR1 and CDR2: SGHTA and FQGNSA. The CDR3 bases are TGTGCCAGCAGCTCGGGACTGGGCTCCTACGAGCAGTACTTC. This translates into CASSSGLGSYEQYF.

The gene calls are TRBV20-1 and TRBJ2-7; 10 nucleotides match TRBD2. Germline CDR1 and CDR2: DFQATT and SNEGSKA (reference sequence). Germline trimming cut 5 bases from V and 0 bases from J; bases unmatched to any gene: 7. This CDR3 spans 15 amino acids. The CDR3 protein is CSAPPASGSSYEQYF. The DNA for the CDR3 is TGCAGTGCTCCCCCGGCTAGCGGGAGCTCCTACGAGCAGTACTTC.

The genes are TRBV19 and TRBJ2-7; 11 bases are a match to TRBD2. V lost 10 bases to trimming and J lost 5 bases; unmatched junction nucleotides: 7. Germline V gene data show CDR1 as LNHDA and CDR2 as SQIVND (reference sequence). The CDR3 is made up of 13 amino acids. The CDR3 nucleotides read TGTGCCAACACTAGCGGGAGTAGCAACGAGCAGTACTTC. Translated, it gives CANTSGSSNEQYF.

This clonotype has a handful of counts. The J gene is TRBJ1-1, the V gene TRBV9; D ambiguous. The CDR3 runs to 11 residues. V was cut by 4 bases and J by 2 bases, with 3 bases left in between. Germline values: CDR1 SGDLS, CDR2 YYNGEE. The CDR3 sequence is CASSSNTEAFF. The CDR3 region has the DNA TGTGCCAGCAGCTCAAACACTGAAGCTTTCTTT.

The chain combines TRBV18 with TRBJ1-5; D ambiguous. Trimming pared 3 bases from V and 1 base from J, leaving 16 bases between. The CDR3 is 17 residues long. Germline assignment: CDR1 KGHSH and CDR2 LQKENI. The CDR3 reads CASSPKTAGGSNQPQHF. The CDR3 nucleotides are TGTGCCAGCTCACCGAAGACTGCAGGAGGGAGCAATCAGCCCCAGCATTTT. Based on the CDR3 plus reference TRBV18 and TRBJ1-5, the full variable domain is NAGVMQNPRHLVRRRGQEARLRCSPMKGHSHVYWYRQLPEEGLKFMVYLQKENIIDESGMPKERFSAEFPKEGPSILRIQQVVRGDSAAYFCASSPKTAGGSNQPQHFGDGTRLSIL.

The chain uses TRBV7-3 and TRBJ2-4; 8 bases align to TRBD2. The V gene end was trimmed by 4 bases and the J gene end by 0 bases; junction bases not matched to a gene: 2. The CDR3 consists of 15 residues. Germline CDR1 is SGHTA and CDR2 is FQGTGA. As DNA, the CDR3 is TGTGCCAGCAGCTCTACTAGCGGAGCCAAAAACATTCAGTACTTC. Protein product: CASSSTSGAKNIQYF. Full variable domain (remainder filled in from reference TRBV7-3 and TRBJ2-4): GAGVSQTPSNKVTEKGKYVELRCDPISGHTALYWYRQSLGQGPEFLIYFQGTGAADDSGLPNDRFFAVRPEGSVSTLKIQRTERGDSAVYLCASSSTSGAKNIQYFGAGTRLSVL.

This clonotype was observed a few times. The chain recombines TRBV28 with TRBJ2-7, with D perhaps assigned TRBD1 or TRBD2 (6 bases each). This CDR3 contains 14 residues. V was shortened by 4 bases and J by 2 bases, with 12 bases between the two germline ends. Germline V lookup: CDR1 MDHEN, CDR2 SYDVKM. Here the CDR3 reads CASSWGADTYEQYF. CDR3 DNA sequence: TGTGCCAGCAGTTGGGGGGCGGACACCTACGAGCAGTACTTC.

This chain joins TRBV11-2 and TRBJ2-7, with TRBD1 as a possible D gene (6 bases). Trimming removed 5 bases at V and 3 bases at J, with 11 bases between. The germline gives CDR1 SGHAT, CDR2 FQNNGV. CDR3 size: 13 residues. The CDR3 DNA reads as TGTGCCAGCAGCGTCGACAGGTACTACGAGCAGTACTTC. This encodes CASSVDRYYEQYF.

The chain is built from TRBV15 and TRBJ2-7; no clear D. In germline, CDR1 is LNHNV, CDR2 YYDKDF (reference sequence). Trimming pared 9 bases from V and 1 base from J, leaving 16 bases between. The length of the CDR3 is 14 residues. Written as DNA, the CDR3 is TGTGCCACTCAGACGACCCCGGATTCCTACGAGCAGTACTTC. It encodes CATQTTPDSYEQYF.

V is TRBV3-1 and J is TRBJ1-2; tentatively, D is TRBD1 (5 bases). V lost 1 base, J lost 5 bases, and 20 bases lay in between. CDR1 is LGHDT and CDR2 is YNNKEL in the germline V gene (reference sequence). The CDR3 is 17 amino acids. CDR3 DNA sequence: TGTGCCAGCAGCCAAGTCTGGGACCTTAAGGGGTCATATGGCTACACCTTC. Translating gives CASSQVWDLKGSYGYTF.